Sequencing of this T cell receptor (beta chain) was carried out in a study of CD8 T cells in Susac syndrome. The multiple sclerosis control group was made up of treatment-naive patients with stable or active relapsing-remitting disease. Both CD4+ and CD8+ T cells were negatively isolated, and TEMRA cells underwent FACS enrichment. The CDR3 runs 17 residues. The J segment lost 1 base and the V segment lost 5 bases, leaving 9 bases of the junction unmatched. CDR1 is LNHDA and CDR2 is SQIVND in the germline V gene (reference sequence). After extraction with the RNeasy kit, about 0.5 to 1 ug of the RNA was reverse transcribed using random hexamers. In TCRdb, the immunoSEQ multiplex PCR reads were re-called with MiXCR into one record per CDR3 protein. Among 150,000 to 200,000 distinct CDR3 sequences listed, 90% to 96% were seen once.

Sequenced input: CD4+ T cells from PBMCs. The source of this sequence is a human donor with multiple sclerosis. The chain recombines TRBV19 with TRBJ2-1, with 9 positions matching TRBD2. The CDR3 coding sequence is TGTGCCAGTAGTTACCCTAAGCGGGGGGCTTCCTACAATGAGCAGTTCTTC. Amino acids: CASSYPKRGASYNEQFF.